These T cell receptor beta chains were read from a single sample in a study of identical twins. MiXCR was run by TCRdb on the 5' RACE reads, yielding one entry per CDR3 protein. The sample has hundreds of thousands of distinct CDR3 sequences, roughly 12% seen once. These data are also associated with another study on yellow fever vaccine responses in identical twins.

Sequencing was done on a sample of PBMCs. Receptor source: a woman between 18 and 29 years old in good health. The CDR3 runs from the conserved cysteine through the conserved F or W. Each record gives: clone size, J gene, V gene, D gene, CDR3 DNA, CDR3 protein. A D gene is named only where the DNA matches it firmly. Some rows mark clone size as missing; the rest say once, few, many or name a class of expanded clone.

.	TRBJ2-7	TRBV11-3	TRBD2	TGTGCCAGCAGCCCCGGGACTAGTACGTACGAGCAGTACTTC	CASSPGTSTYEQYF
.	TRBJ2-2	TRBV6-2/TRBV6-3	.	TGTGCCAGCAGTTACTCGAACGGGAATGCGAACACCGGGGAGCTGTTTTTT	CASSYSNGNANTGELFF
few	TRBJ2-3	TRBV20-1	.	TGCAGTGCTCCCGTTCTAGCGTTGAGCACAGATACGCAGTATTTT	CSAPVLALSTDTQYF
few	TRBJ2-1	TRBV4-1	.	TGCGCCAGCAGCCTGGACTATAGAAATGAGCAGTTCTTC	CASSLDYRNEQFF
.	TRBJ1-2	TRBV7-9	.	TGTGCCAGCAGCTACGGACAGCTGGGGTATGGCTACACCTTC	CASSYGQLGYGYTF
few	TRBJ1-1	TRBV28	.	TGTGCCAGCCTCCCCACGAGGTATGTCGGGGGGGTGGGCACTGAAGCTTTCTTT	CASLPTRYVGGVGTEAFF
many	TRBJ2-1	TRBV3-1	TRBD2	TGTGCCAGCAGCCAAGATGTAGGACTAGCGGGATACAATGAGCAGTTCTTC	CASSQDVGLAGYNEQFF
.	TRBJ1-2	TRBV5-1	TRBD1	TGCGCCAGCAGCCGGGACGGGACAGGACCTCTCTATGGCTACACCTTC	CASSRDGTGPLYGYTF
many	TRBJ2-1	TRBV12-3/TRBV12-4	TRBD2	TGTGCCAGCAGTACTACGGGAGGGCCGGGTAGGAATGAGCAGTTCTTC	CASSTTGGPGRNEQFF
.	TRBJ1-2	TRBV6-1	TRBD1	TGTGCCAGCAGACCTACAGACAGGGGCTATGGCTACACCTTC	CASRPTDRGYGYTF
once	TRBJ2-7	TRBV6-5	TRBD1	TGTGCCAGCAGTAACACTGGGACAGCCTACGAGCAGTACTTC	CASSNTGTAYEQYF
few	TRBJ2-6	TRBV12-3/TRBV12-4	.	TGTGCCAGCAGTGTTCCTCACGAGGGGTCTGGGGCCAACGTCCTGACTTTC	CASSVPHEGSGANVLTF
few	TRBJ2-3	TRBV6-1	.	TGTGCCAGCAGTGTTGAGTACACAGATACGCAGTATTTT	CASSVEYTDTQYF
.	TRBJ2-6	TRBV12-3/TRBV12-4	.	TGTGCCAGCAGACAATCTCGGGGCACCCCGGGGGCCAACGTCCTGACTTTC	CASRQSRGTPGANVLTF
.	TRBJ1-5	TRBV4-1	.	TGCGCCAGCAGCGGTCGGGAGGGCCAGAGCAATCAGCCCCAGCATTTT	CASSGREGQSNQPQHF
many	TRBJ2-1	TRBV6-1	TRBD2	TGTGCCAGCATCCAGGGACTAGCGGGCCCCAATGAGCAGTTCTTC	CASIQGLAGPNEQFF
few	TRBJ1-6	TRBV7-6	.	TGTGCCAGCAGCTTTTGGGACCGGGGAGGAAATTCACCCCTCCACTTT	CASSFWDRGGNSPLHF